The next 10 T cell receptor beta chains were all read from a single sample in a study of Tregs in tolerant kidney transplant recipients. Related graft donors supplied nonmyeloablative bone marrow transplants, and mixed chimerism was transient. TCRdb's table, derived via immunoSEQ multiplex PCR, lists solely in-frame clones and lacks some. This table holds approximately 81,000 clones, around nine tenths found once. Sequencing used CD4+ T cells from blood (PBMCs), obtained 24 months after the transplant. These receptors all come from a human patient who received a combined kidney and bone marrow transplant. Some T cells may be transferred from the graft donor.

V gene TRBV10-3 combines with J gene TRBJ1-1, with 7 bases aligning to TRBD1. With V trimmed by 5 bases and J by 4 bases, 7 bases remained unmatched. The CDR3 has 14 amino acids. Germline values: CDR1 ENHRY, CDR2 SYGVKD. CDR3 DNA sequence: TGTGCCATCAGTAATTACAGGGGCTTCACTGAAGCTTTCTTT. This gives the protein CAISNYRGFTEAFF.

The chain joins TRBV18 to TRBJ1-1; TRBD1 agrees at 8 bases. The CDR3 sequence is 15 residues long. The V gene end was trimmed by 2 bases and the J gene end by 3 bases; junction bases not matched to a gene: 5. Germline assignment: CDR1 KGHSH and CDR2 LQKENI. The CDR3: CASSPEQGAYTEAFF. Here the CDR3 DNA reads TGTGCCAGCTCACCAGAGCAGGGGGCGTACACTGAAGCTTTCTTT.

The chain employs TRBV25-1 and TRBJ2-7, with 9 nucleotides matching TRBD1. J gave up 4 bases and V 10 bases, and 8 bases lay outside the gene matches. The CDR3 is made up of 13 amino acids. Germline assignment: CDR1 MGHDK and CDR2 SYGVNS. CDR3 loop: CATRRTGEYEQYF. The CDR3 DNA follows: TGTGCCACCAGACGGACAGGGGAATACGAGCAGTACTTC.

The chain uses TRBV11-1 and TRBJ2-3; TRBD2 might be the D (6 bases). Germline CDR1 SGHAT, CDR2 FQDESV (reference sequence). This CDR3 is 15 amino acids long. Trimming pared 1 base from V and 5 bases from J, leaving 13 bases between. The CDR3 is CASSLVAATGDTQYF. The CDR3 nucleotides are TGTGCCAGCAGCTTAGTAGCGGCGACGGGAGATACGCAGTATTTT.

The rearrangement links TRBV7-2 to TRBJ2-1, with 8 bases aligning to TRBD1. The V gene end was trimmed by 3 bases and the J gene end by 7 bases; junction bases not matched to a gene: 8. Per germline, CDR1 SGHTA and CDR2 FQGNSA. CDR3 length equals 15 residues. The CDR3 loop is CASSLGRGPGNEQFF. The CDR3 coding sequence is TGTGCCAGCAGCTTGGGCAGGGGGCCGGGTAATGAGCAGTTCTTC.

This sequence joins TRBV7-3 and TRBJ2-1; 9 positions match TRBD2. V lost 5 bases to trimming and J lost 6 bases; unmatched junction nucleotides: 5. The CDR3 is made up of 14 amino acids. Germline lookup yields CDR1 SGHTA and CDR2 FQGTGA. CDR3 DNA sequence: TGTGCCAGCAGCCGGGGACTAGCCGTCAATGAGCAGTTCTTC. This translates into CASSRGLAVNEQFF.

V is TRBV7-9 and J is TRBJ2-5; the match to TRBD1 covers 8 bases. The CDR3 has 15 residues. Germline V lookup: CDR1 SEHNR, CDR2 FQNEAQ (reference sequence). The J segment lost 5 bases and the V segment lost 4 bases, leaving 9 bases of the junction unmatched. CDR3 DNA: TGTGCCAGCAGCTCCCGGACAGGGTGGAGGGAGACCCAGTACTTC. Protein sequence: CASSSRTGWRETQYF.

The chain joins TRBV7-2 to TRBJ2-7; TRBD2 agrees at 12 bases. Germline V CDR1 and CDR2: SGHTA, FQGNSA. Trimming cost V 5 bases and J 3 bases; bases outside gene matches: 8. The CDR3 has 16 residues. The CDR3 coding sequence is TGTGCCAGCAGCCCGAGCCGACTAGCGGGGGTCTACGAGCAGTACTTC. It encodes CASSPSRLAGVYEQYF.

The chain recombines TRBV4-2 with TRBJ2-1; D remains unclear. Germline loops: CDR1 LGHNA, CDR2 YNFKEQ. The CDR3 length is 15 residues. Trimming removed 2 bases at V and 7 bases at J, with 15 bases between. The CDR3 loop is CASSQLLLPTNEQFF. The DNA of the CDR3 is TGTGCCAGCAGCCAACTCCTATTACCTACTAATGAGCAGTTCTTC.

The chain joins TRBV7-9 to TRBJ2-3; 8 bases line up with TRBD1. V lost 5 bases, J lost 3 bases, and 7 bases stayed unmatched. In germline, CDR1 is SEHNR, CDR2 FQNEAQ (reference sequence). This CDR3 has 15 residues. DNA of the CDR3: TGTGCCAGCAGCGGAAACAGGGGGTTTACAGATACGCAGTATTTT. Encoded protein: CASSGNRGFTDTQYF. The full variable domain, rest sourced from reference TRBV7-9 and TRBJ2-3, is DTGVSQNPRHKITKRGQNVTFRCDPISEHNRLYWYRQTLGQGPEFLTYFQNEAQLEKSRLLSDRFSAERPKGSFSTLEIQRTEQGDSAMYLCASSGNRGFTDTQYFGPGTRLTVL.